These 18 T cell receptor beta chains originate from one sample sequenced in a study of brain metastases from non-small cell lung cancer. Generated by immunoSEQ multiplex PCR, the TCRdb table keeps only in-frame clones and is missing some. The table lists about 7,400 clones, 85% of them singletons. The source material was primary lung tumor tissue. These receptor sequences come from a donor at least 40 years old with non-small cell lung cancer.

The V gene is TRBV12-3 or TRBV12-4, the J gene TRBJ1-2; no definite D call. V dropped 6 bases and J dropped 4 bases, with 9 bases sitting between them. The CDR3 extends over 12 amino acids. CDR3: CASSALGYGYTF. The CDR3 nucleotides read TGTGCCAGCAGCGCGCTAGGCTATGGCTACACCTTC.

V gene TRBV14 combines with J gene TRBJ1-2; a possible D gene is TRBD1 (5 bases). Between the trimmed V and J ends, which lost 6 bases and 7 bases, there was a span of 24 bases. This CDR3 has 16 residues. From germline, CDR1 is SGHDN and CDR2 FVKESK. The CDR3 sequence is CASSPLGRDGLRGYTF. CDR3 sequence (DNA): TGTGCCAGCAGTCCACTCGGCAGGGACGGGCTCCGTGGCTACACCTTC.

As regards this clone: Additional DNA sequences in this sample encode the identical CDR3. The CDR3 loop reads CASSLAGTGGLSGNTIYF. CDR3 nucleotides: TGTGCCAGCAGCTTAGCGGGGACAGGGGGCCTTTCTGGAAACACCATATATTTT. J is TRBJ1-3 and V is TRBV7-8; 12 bases align to TRBD1. V lost 0 bases, J lost 1 base, and 4 bases stayed unmatched. Germline loops: CDR1 SGHVS, CDR2 FQNEAQ. The CDR3 totals 18 residues. The full variable domain, completed using reference TRBV7-8 and TRBJ1-3, is GAGVSQSPRYKVAKRGQDVALRCDPISGHVSLFWYQQALGQGPEFLTYFQNEAQLDKSGLPSDRFFAERPEGSVSTLKIQRTQQEDSAVYLCASSLAGTGGLSGNTIYFGEGSWLTVV.

In this sample, this clone turned up once. At one end the junction does not follow the germline gene, possibly because of a read error. This chain connects TRBV28 to TRBJ1-2; 10 bases are a match to TRBD1. Per germline, CDR1 MDHEN and CDR2 SYDVKM. CDR3 length equals 16 residues. The CDR3, as DNA: TGTGCCAACAGTCCCGGGACAGGGGCTCAAATCTATGGCTACACCTTC. Translating it yields CANSPGTGAQIYGYTF.

A word on this clone: At one of its ends the junction is not consistent with the germline gene, which may arise from a read error. The chain has TRBV28 and TRBJ1-2; possible D gene TRBD1, 5 bases. CDR1 and CDR2 (germline): MDHEN, SYDVKM. This CDR3 has 12 residues. In DNA, the CDR3 is TGTGCCAGCAGTTTATCTATGCCGGGGCGCCAGTTC. Translating gives CASSLSMPGRQF.

This chain connects TRBV6-5 to TRBJ1-1, with 9 bases aligning to TRBD1. V lost 4 bases, J lost 4 bases, and 10 bases stayed unmatched. Germline V lookup: CDR1 MNHEY, CDR2 SVGAGI. The CDR3 extends over 16 amino acids. In DNA form, the CDR3 reads TGTGCCAGCAGTTCCCTATTGGACAGGGGTCGCACTGAAGCTTTCTTT. It encodes CASSSLLDRGRTEAFF.

This chain connects TRBV4-3 to TRBJ1-1; D is unresolved. Germline-derived CDR1 and CDR2 are LGHNA and YSLEER. This CDR3 is built from 12 residues. V lost 2 bases, J lost 11 bases, and 12 bases lay in between. The CDR3 DNA reads as TGCGCCAGCAGCCAAACCGGACTTGAGGCTTTCTTT. Residues: CASSQTGLEAFF.

This clone occurred a few times. The genes are TRBV19 and TRBJ1-1; perhaps TRBD1 as D (6 bases). Trimming shortened V by 7 bases and J by 4 bases, and 13 bases separated the two germline ends. The CDR3 length is 13 residues. From germline, CDR1 is LNHDA and CDR2 SQIVND (reference sequence). CDR3 in amino acids: CASIRGGLTEAFF. CDR3 in DNA: TGTGCCAGTATTCGCGGGGGGCTCACTGAAGCTTTCTTT. Based on the CDR3 plus reference TRBV19 and TRBJ1-1, the full variable domain is DGGITQSPKYLFRKEGQNVTLSCEQNLNHDAMYWYRQDPGQGLRLIYYSQIVNDFQKGDIAEGYSVSREKKESFPLTVTSAQKNPTAFYLCASIRGGLTEAFFGQGTRLTVV.

The V gene is TRBV28, the J gene TRBJ1-4; D ambiguous. V lost 3 bases and J lost 4, with 9 bases in between. CDR3 length: 14 residues. Germline CDR1 and CDR2: MDHEN and SYDVKM. This CDR3 reads CASSFRALNEKLFF. As DNA, the CDR3 is TGTGCCAGCAGTTTTCGAGCCCTTAATGAAAAACTGTTTTTT.

The V call is TRBV9, the J call TRBJ1-1, with TRBD1 identical over 7 bases. This CDR3 has 14 amino acids. Trimming took 3 bases from V and 0 from J; bases not matched to a gene: 2. Germline loops: CDR1 SGDLS, CDR2 YYNGEE. CDR3 coding DNA: TGTGCCAGCAGCGCGGACAGGATGAACACTGAAGCTTTCTTT. Its protein product is CASSADRMNTEAFF.

This clone was detected once. Other DNA sequences in the sample encode the same CDR3. The genes are TRBV5-4 and TRBJ1-1; 8 bases are a match to TRBD1. The CDR3 runs to 12 residues. The V gene end was trimmed by 2 bases and the J gene end by 8 bases; junction bases not matched to a gene: 2. CDR1 and CDR2 (germline): SGHNT, YYREEE (reference sequence). The CDR3 DNA sequence: TGTGCCAGCAGCTTTCGGGACAGGGAAGCTTTCTTT. This sequence encodes CASSFRDREAFF.

The chain joins TRBV5-1 to TRBJ2-3; no definite D call. The CDR3 consists of 14 residues. V was trimmed by 6 bases and J by 0 bases, leaving 11 bases between them. Germline V gene sequence: CDR1 SGHRS, CDR2 YFSETQ. CDR3 region: CASKSVISTDTQYF. The CDR3 DNA sequence: TGCGCCAGCAAGAGCGTGATAAGCACAGATACGCAGTATTTT.

The rearrangement uses TRBV2 and TRBJ2-2; the D is unclear. This CDR3 has 15 residues. V was pared by 4 bases and J by 2 bases, with 11 bases between. Germline CDR1 and CDR2: SNHLY and FYNNEI. The CDR3 spells CASSVSLGNTGELFF. The DNA of the CDR3 is TGTGCCAGCAGTGTTAGTCTGGGAAACACCGGGGAGCTGTTTTTT.

The chain couples TRBV16 to TRBJ2-7; TRBD1 is a possible D gene (6 bases). Germline CDR1 KGHSY, CDR2 FQNENV. CDR3 size: 13 residues. Between the trimmed V and J ends, which lost 0 bases and 6 bases, there was a span of 9 bases. The CDR3: CASSQSRGGEQYF. CDR3 DNA sequence: TGTGCCAGCAGCCAATCGCGAGGGGGCGAGCAGTACTTC.

This sequence joins TRBV6-2 or TRBV6-3 and TRBJ2-1; possible D gene TRBD2, 5 bases. This CDR3 has 12 residues. Per the germline V gene, CDR1 is MNHEY and CDR2 is SVGEGT. The V gene lost 2 bases and the J gene lost 10 bases, with 9 bases spanning the gap. CDR3 sequence (DNA): TGTGCCAGCAGTTACCTTCTAGCCGAGCAGTTCTTC. This sequence encodes CASSYLLAEQFF.

This sequence joins TRBV6-1 and TRBJ2-2; 9 bases fit TRBD1. This CDR3 is 15 amino acids long. Germline CDR1 and CDR2: MNHNS and SASEGT. With 3 bases clipped from V and 4 bases from J, the junction kept 3 bases outside the gene matches. The CDR3 loop is CASSDYRGPTGELFF. As DNA, the CDR3 is TGTGCCAGCAGTGATTACAGGGGGCCCACCGGGGAGCTGTTTTTT.

This chain uses TRBV9 with TRBJ1-4; D possibly corresponds to TRBD1 (5 bases). CDR1 is SGDLS and CDR2 is YYNGEE in the germline V gene. V lost 0 bases, J lost 6 bases, and 9 bases lay in between. The CDR3 loop spans 14 amino acids. CDR3 nucleotide sequence: TGTGCCAGCAGCGTAGGGGCGACAGATGAAAAACTGTTTTTT. Amino acid sequence: CASSVGATDEKLFF.

The chain uses TRBV19 and TRBJ1-3; no firm D call. Per germline, CDR1 LNHDA and CDR2 SQIVND (reference sequence). Trimming removed 6 bases from V and 2 bases from J, with 8 bases in between. The CDR3 spans 13 residues. CDR3 region: CASSGAAGNTIYF. The CDR3, as DNA: TGTGCCAGTAGCGGCGCAGCTGGAAACACCATATATTTT.